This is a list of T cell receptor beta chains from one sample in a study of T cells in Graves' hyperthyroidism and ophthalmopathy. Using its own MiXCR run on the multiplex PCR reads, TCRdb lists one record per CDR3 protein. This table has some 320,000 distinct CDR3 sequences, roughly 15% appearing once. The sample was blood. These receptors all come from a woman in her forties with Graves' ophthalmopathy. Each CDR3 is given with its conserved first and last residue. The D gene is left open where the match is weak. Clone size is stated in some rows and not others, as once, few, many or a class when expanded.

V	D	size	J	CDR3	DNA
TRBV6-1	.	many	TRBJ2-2	CASTYRDTFSGELFF	TGTGCCAGCACCTACCGGGACACGTTTTCCGGGGAGCTGTTTTTT
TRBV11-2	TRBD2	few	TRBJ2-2	CASSFEGLAVGELFF	TGTGCCAGCAGCTTCGAGGGACTAGCCGTCGGGGAGCTGTTTTTT
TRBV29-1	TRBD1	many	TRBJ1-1	CSVKPGTGFTEAFF	TGCAGCGTTAAACCCGGGACAGGGTTCACTGAAGCTTTCTTT
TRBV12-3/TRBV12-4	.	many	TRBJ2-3	CASSKDSGVGDTQYF	TGTGCCAGCAGTAAGGACTCTGGGGTAGGAGATACGCAGTATTTT
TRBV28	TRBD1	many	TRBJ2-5	CASSFPTGAMETQYF	TGTGCCAGCAGTTTCCCGACAGGGGCCATGGAGACCCAGTACTTC
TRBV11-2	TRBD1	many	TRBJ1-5	CASSQGQGGPYQPQHF	TGTGCCAGCAGCCAAGGACAGGGAGGACCTTATCAGCCCCAGCATTTT
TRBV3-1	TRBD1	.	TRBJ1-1	CASSQSDRSRGRAFF	TGTGCCAGCAGCCAATCGGACAGGAGCCGGGGGAGAGCTTTCTTT
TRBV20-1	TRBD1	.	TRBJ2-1	CSARRTGEGFYNEQFF	TGCAGTGCTAGAAGGACAGGGGAAGGGTTCTACAATGAGCAGTTCTTC
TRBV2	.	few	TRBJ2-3	CASGDTRMYRTDTQYF	TGTGCCAGCGGGGACACCAGAATGTACCGCACAGATACGCAGTATTTT
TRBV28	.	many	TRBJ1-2	CATSRGAGNNYGYTF	TGTGCCACCTCACGGGGGGCAGGGAATAACTATGGCTACACCTTC
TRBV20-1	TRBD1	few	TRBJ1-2	CSARRTGGNYGYTF	TGCAGTGCTAGGAGGACAGGGGGCAACTATGGCTACACCTTC
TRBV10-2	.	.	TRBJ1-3	CASSENIRVRSGNTIYF	TGCGCCAGCAGTGAGAACATCAGGGTTCGCTCTGGAAACACCATATATTTT
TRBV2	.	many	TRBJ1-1	CASVGREQNTEAFF	TGTGCCAGCGTGGGGAGGGAGCAGAACACTGAAGCTTTCTTT
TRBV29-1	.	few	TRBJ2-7	CSVVWNYEQYF	TGCAGCGTTGTATGGAACTACGAGCAGTACTTC
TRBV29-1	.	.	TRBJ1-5	CSVGSKGGQPQHF	TGCAGCGTTGGGTCAAAGGGAGGCCAGCCCCAGCATTTT
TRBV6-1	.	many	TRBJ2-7	CASSYMSSYEQYF	TGTGCCAGCAGTTACATGAGCTCCTACGAGCAGTACTTC
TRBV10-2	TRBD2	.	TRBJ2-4	CASSEAGLAKNIQYF	TGCGCCAGCAGCGAAGCGGGACTAGCCAAAAACATTCAGTACTTC
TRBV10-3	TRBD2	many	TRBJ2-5	CAIRRLAGGQETQYF	TGTGCCATCAGGCGACTAGCGGGGGGCCAAGAGACCCAGTACTTC
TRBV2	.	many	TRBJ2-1	CASMGVVYNEQFF	TGTGCCAGCATGGGAGTCGTGTACAATGAGCAGTTCTTC
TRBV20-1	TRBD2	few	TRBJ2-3	CSARLAGGADTQYF	TGCAGTGCCAGACTAGCGGGAGGTGCAGATACGCAGTATTTT
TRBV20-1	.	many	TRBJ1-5	CSARDNGRAYNQPQHF	TGCAGTGCTAGAGATAATGGCAGGGCTTACAATCAGCCCCAGCATTTT
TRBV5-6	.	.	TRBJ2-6	CASSFDISGANVLTF	TGTGCCAGCAGCTTCGATATCTCTGGGGCCAACGTCCTGACTTTC
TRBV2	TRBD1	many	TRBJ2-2	CARGQERNTGELFF	TGTGCCAGAGGACAGGAGCGGAACACCGGGGAGCTGTTTTTT
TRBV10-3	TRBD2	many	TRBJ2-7	CAISLASGRDEQYF	TGTGCCATCAGTCTGGCTAGCGGGAGAGACGAGCAGTACTTC
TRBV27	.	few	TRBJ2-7	CASSLWDFPLMSYEQYF	TGTGCCAGCAGTTTATGGGACTTTCCCCTAATGTCCTACGAGCAGTACTTC
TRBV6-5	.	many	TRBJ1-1	CASSSWGAEAFF	TGTGCCAGCAGTTCCTGGGGGGCCGAAGCTTTCTTT
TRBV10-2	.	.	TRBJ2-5	CASSDGGLQYF	TGCGCCAGCAGTGATGGAGGGCTCCAGTACTTC
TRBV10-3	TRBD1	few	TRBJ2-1	CAISGQDRYNEQFF	TGTGCCATCAGTGGGCAGGACAGGTACAATGAGCAGTTCTTC
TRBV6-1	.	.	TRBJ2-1	CATNWGSGRNEQFF	TGTGCCACCAACTGGGGGAGTGGTCGCAATGAGCAGTTCTTC
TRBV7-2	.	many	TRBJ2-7	CASSLDPSSYEQYF	TGTGCCAGCAGTTTGGACCCGAGCTCCTACGAGCAGTACTTC
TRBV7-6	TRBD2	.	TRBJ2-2	CASSSRASGGTGELFF	TGTGCCAGCAGCTCTCGTGCTAGCGGGGGCACCGGGGAGCTGTTTTTT
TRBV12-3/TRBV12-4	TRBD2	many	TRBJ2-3	CASSGLAEQDTQYF	TGTGCCAGCAGTGGACTAGCGGAGCAAGATACGCAGTATTTT
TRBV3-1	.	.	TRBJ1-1	CASSRGTSAEAFF	TGTGCCAGCAGCCGGGGGACGTCGGCTGAAGCTTTCTTT
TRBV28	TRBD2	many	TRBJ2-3	CASSFGLAGVGTDTQYF	TGTGCCAGCAGTTTCGGACTAGCGGGGGTGGGAACAGATACGCAGTATTTT
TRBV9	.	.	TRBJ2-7	CASSQESAGSYEQYF	TGTGCCAGCAGCCAAGAAAGCGCAGGGTCCTACGAGCAGTACTTC
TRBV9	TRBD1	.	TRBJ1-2	CASSYRDRDTTNYGYTF	TGTGCCAGCAGCTACCGGGACAGGGATACCACTAACTATGGCTACACCTTC
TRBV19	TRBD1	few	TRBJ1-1	CASSPRRGPEAFF	TGTGCCAGTAGTCCCCGCAGGGGGCCTGAAGCTTTCTTT
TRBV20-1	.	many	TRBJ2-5	CSAKVNQETQYF	TGCAGTGCTAAGGTCAACCAAGAGACCCAGTACTTC
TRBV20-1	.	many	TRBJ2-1	CSASEITRGNEQFF	TGCAGTGCTAGCGAAATCACCAGAGGCAATGAGCAGTTCTTC
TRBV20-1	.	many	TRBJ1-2	CSASSLRGEWGYTF	TGCAGTGCTAGCTCCCTGCGGGGCGAGTGGGGCTACACCTTC
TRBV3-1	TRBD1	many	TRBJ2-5	CASSQARGSPVTQYF	TGTGCCAGCAGCCAAGCCAGGGGGAGCCCAGTGACCCAGTACTTC
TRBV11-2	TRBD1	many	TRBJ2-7	CASSLDRVFGTGGYEQYF	TGTGCCAGCAGCTTAGATCGGGTTTTTGGGACAGGGGGCTACGAGCAGTACTTC
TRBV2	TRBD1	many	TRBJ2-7	CASTATGYEQYF	TGTGCCAGCACCGCGACAGGGTACGAGCAGTACTTC
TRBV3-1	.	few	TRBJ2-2	CASSQHGTGELFF	TGTGCCAGCAGCCAACACGGCACCGGGGAGCTGTTTTTT
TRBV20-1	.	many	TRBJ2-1	CSARKDAKSSYNEQFF	TGCAGTGCTAGGAAGGATGCAAAGAGCTCCTACAATGAGCAGTTCTTC
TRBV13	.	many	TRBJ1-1	CASSWGGPGVMNTEAFF	TGTGCCAGCAGCTGGGGGGGGCCCGGGGTAATGAACACTGAAGCTTTCTTT
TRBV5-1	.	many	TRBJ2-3	CASRKGRGDTQYF	TGCGCCAGCAGGAAAGGGCGGGGAGATACGCAGTATTTT
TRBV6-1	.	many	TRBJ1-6	CASSSASPYNSPLHF	TGTGCCAGCAGTTCTGCCAGTCCCTATAATTCACCCCTCCACTTT
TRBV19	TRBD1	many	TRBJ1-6	CASGPRDRDHSPLHF	TGTGCCAGTGGACCCCGGGACAGGGATCATTCACCCCTCCACTTT
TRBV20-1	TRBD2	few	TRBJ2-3	CSAGPRTSDTQYF	TGCAGTGCTGGACCTCGGACTAGCGATACGCAGTATTTT
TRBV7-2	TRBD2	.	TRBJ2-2	CASSSARAGGVTGELFF	TGTGCCAGCAGCTCTGCTAGGGCGGGGGGAGTCACCGGGGAGCTGTTTTTT